This T cell receptor (beta chain) was recorded in a study of shared T cell receptors in the human thymus. Germline V gene lookup returns CDR1 GTSNPN and CDR2 SVGIG (reference sequence). There are 9 residues in the CDR3. V was trimmed by 8 bases and J by 7 bases, leaving 8 bases between them. Assay used: immunoSEQ multiplex PCR; TCRdb lists only in-frame clones, some missing. Of roughly 560,000 clones in the sample, roughly 74% were seen once. These data also featured in a second study, about human thymus T cells. As that report states: In corrective heart surgery, resections were taken, and these provided the thymus tissue. Apparent skewing of V and J gene usage characterized both thymic and blood repertoires. There were highly overlapping thymic repertoires among unrelated individuals, as related research reported.

The sequence derives from a boy under two years old with a congenital heart defect. This sequence joins TRBV30 and TRBJ1-2; tentative D call: TRBD1 (5 bases). Source material: thymocytes. The CDR3 DNA follows: TGTGCCCTGGGGGGTGGCTACACCTTC. This translates into CALGGGYTF.